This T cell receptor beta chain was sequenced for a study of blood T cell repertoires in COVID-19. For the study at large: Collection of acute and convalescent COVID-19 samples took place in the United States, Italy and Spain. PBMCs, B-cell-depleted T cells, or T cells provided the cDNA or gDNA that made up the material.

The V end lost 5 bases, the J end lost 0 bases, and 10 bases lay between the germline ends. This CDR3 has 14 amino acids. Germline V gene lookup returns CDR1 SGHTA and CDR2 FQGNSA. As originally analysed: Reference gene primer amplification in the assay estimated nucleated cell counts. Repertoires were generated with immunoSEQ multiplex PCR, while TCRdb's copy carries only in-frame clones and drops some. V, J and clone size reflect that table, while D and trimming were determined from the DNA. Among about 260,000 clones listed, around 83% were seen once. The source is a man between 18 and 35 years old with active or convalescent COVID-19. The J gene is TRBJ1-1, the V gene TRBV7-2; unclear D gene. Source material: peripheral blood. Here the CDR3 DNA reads TGTGCCAGCAGCCCCCTGGCTCTGAACACTGAAGCTTTCTTT. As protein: CASSPLALNTEAFF. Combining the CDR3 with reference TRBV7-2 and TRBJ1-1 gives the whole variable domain GAGVSQSPSNKVTEKGKDVELRCDPISGHTALYWYRQSLGQGLEFLIYFQGNSAPDKSGLPSDRFSAERTGGSVSTLTIQRTQQEDSAVYLCASSPLALNTEAFFGQGTRLTVV.